This T cell receptor beta chain was identified in a study of T-cell memory formation after mild COVID-19 (dated by TCRdb to the early 2020s). Regarding the research as a whole: TCR sequence clusters from the two donors were found to be largely donor specific. The cohort was made up of two young adult volunteers, one female and one male, who were previously healthy. In a couple of donors, T-cell clones that expanded and contracted after mild COVID-19 were tracked by sequencing TCRalpha and TCRbeta repertoires over time.

The listed sequencing device is Illumina NovaSeq 6000. Using 5'RACE with constant-segment primers, TCRalpha and TCRbeta cDNA libraries were constructed, with sample barcodes and unique molecular identifiers added in the process. Trizol reagent was used to extract RNA from every sample. Amplification of the libraries took two PCR steps, and the second step added a second sample barcode plus Illumina TruSeq adapters. Sequencing of the libraries was done on an Illumina NovaSeq, producing 2 x 150 bp paired-end reads. Under the source paper's analysis protocol: The reads were demultiplexed and collapsed into UMI-guided consensus sequences using migec v1.2.7. Using mixcr v2.1.11, UMI consensuses were aligned to TRA and TRB V and J templates and then assembled into clonotypes. Expanded or contracted clonotypes were those called significant by both edgeR and NoisET, with noise models trained on biological replicates. For edgeR calls, a false discovery rate-adjusted p below 0.01 and a log2 fold-change threshold of 1 were applied. PCA with hierarchical clustering of max-normalized trajectories of the 1000 most abundant clonotypes was used as exploratory dynamics analysis. Separately sequenced CD4+ and CD8+ repertoires were used to assign a CD4 or CD8 phenotype to each responding clone. In TCRdb, the public reads were trimmed at Q25 with fastp and aligned with MiXCR, with productive beta chains retained. Entries that share a CDR3 protein sequence are merged under the most common genes and DNA. TCRdb's processing, not the study's, gives the V and J calls here. The sample yields under 200,000 distinct CDR3 sequences; roughly a third were counted once. The ten top clones hold more than 10% of the sample.

PBMCs were isolated by Ficoll-Paque density gradient centrifugation. Comments on this clonotype: The target of this receptor is not known. The sample holds no much larger clone one base away, and base qualities are not on file.

Inclusive of the bounding cysteine and phenylalanine, the CDR3 is 17 residues long. This entry keeps only the CDR3 DNA: 51 bases, framed from base 1. V loses 0 bases at its end and J loses 2 bases; junction bases beyond the gene matches: 5. The germline V gene supplies CDR1 MGHRA and CDR2 YSYEKL. The study at large found these results: Clones contracting from day 15 to 85 had balanced CD4/CD8 phenotypes, while a second wave expanding from day 15 to 37 was biased towards CD4+. The second-wave clones that peaked on day 37 were not confirmed to be SARS-CoV-2 specific. Only a couple of mild cases were covered in the study, and larger cohorts including severe cases with pre-infection samples were considered necessary. Some responding clones were detected in pre-infection memory, suggesting pre-existing cross-reactive memory T cells joined the SARS-CoV-2 response. Contracting CD4+ clones were located mainly in the CM and EM memory subsets, whereas CD8+ clones were found to be enriched in EMRA.

This receptor was identified in an adult woman who had mild COVID-19 (a few samples of this study predate the infection). The sample titles of this study are shuffled in the database, so cell type and time point are left out; the donor was told from shared clones. Recombination linked TRBV4-1 to TRBJ2-1, and 9 junctional nucleotides match TRBD1. Material: PBMCs or a T cell subset sorted from them (not recorded which). The CDR3 is CASSQEGGTGPYNEQFF. The nucleotide sequence is TGCGCCAGCAGCCAAGAAGGGGGGACAGGGCCCTACAATGAGCAGTTCTTC.